Below are 16 T cell receptor beta chains sequenced from a single sample in a study of lymphopenia after photon versus proton radiotherapy. Libraries were prepared by immunoSEQ multiplex PCR; TCRdb keeps only in-frame clonotypes and omits some of them. This sample has about 30,000 clones, with roughly nine tenths found just once. The input for sequencing was peripheral blood, taken from a patient treated with proton-based radiotherapy. These receptors originate from a woman in her seventies with pancreatic cancer. Some clones in this sample may be carry-over from other donors' samples.

This clone was observed a single time. The chain uses TRBV15 and TRBJ2-7; the match to TRBD2 covers 7 bases. Losses at the gene ends were 0 bases for V and 7 bases for J; bases not matched to a gene: 9. The CDR3 length is 15 residues. CDR1 LNHNV and CDR2 YYDKDF come from the germline V gene (reference sequence). CDR3 protein: CATSRDLAGVREQYF. CDR3 coding DNA: TGTGCCACCAGCAGAGATCTGGCGGGAGTACGGGAGCAGTACTTC.

V gene TRBV9 combines with J gene TRBJ2-2; 11 bases align to TRBD1. Germline V gene lookup returns CDR1 SGDLS and CDR2 YYNGEE. V lost 6 bases, J lost 4 bases, and 8 bases stayed unmatched. The CDR3 is 16 residues long. CDR3 nucleotide sequence: TGTGCCAGCAACCGATATGGGACAGGGGGCACCGGGGAGCTGTTTTTT. The encoded protein is CASNRYGTGGTGELFF. Using reference TRBV9 and TRBJ2-2 for the parts outside the CDR3, the full variable domain is DSGVTQTPKHLITATGQRVTLRCSPRSGDLSVYWYQQSLDQGLQFLIQYYNGEERAKGNILERFSAQQFPDLHSELNLSSLELGDSALYFCASNRYGTGGTGELFFGEGSRLTVL.

The chain links TRBV28 to TRBJ2-1, with 9 bases that match TRBD1. The CDR3 loop spans 15 amino acids. Trimming took 5 bases from V and 7 from J; bases not matched to a gene: 9. CDR1 and CDR2 from the germline V gene are MDHEN and SYDVKM. CDR3 amino acids: CASSLPGQGLNEQFF. The CDR3, as DNA: TGTGCCAGCAGTCTACCGGGACAGGGACTGAATGAGCAGTTCTTC.

The chain is built from TRBV5-4 and TRBJ1-4; D is possibly TRBD1 (6 bases). Germline CDR1 reads SGHNT; CDR2 reads YYREEE (reference sequence). This CDR3 spans 15 amino acids. Trimming took off 1 base at V and 5 bases at J, with 12 bases between the two ends. CDR3: CASSLRGGANEKLFF. CDR3 bases: TGTGCCAGCAGCTTGAGGGGGGGCGCGAATGAAAAACTGTTTTTT.

The chain has TRBV19 and TRBJ2-7; 8 bases are shared with TRBD1. This CDR3 has 19 residues. Per the germline V gene, CDR1 is LNHDA and CDR2 is SQIVND (reference sequence). With V trimmed by 3 bases and J by 4 bases, 20 bases remained unmatched. The DNA for the CDR3 is TGTGCCAGTAGTATGCCGGGACAGGACGGGACGGGAGTTACGTACGAGCAGTACTTC. This encodes CASSMPGQDGTGVTYEQYF.

The chain is built from TRBV6-5 and TRBJ1-1, with D possibly being TRBD1 (6 bases). Between the trimmed V and J ends, which lost 7 bases and 4 bases, there was a span of 13 bases. The CDR3 is 13 residues long. Germline values: CDR1 MNHEY, CDR2 SVGAGI. The CDR3 is CASTPDSTTEAFF. CDR3 sequence (DNA): TGTGCCAGCACCCCGGACAGTACCACTGAAGCTTTCTTT.

V gene TRBV5-1 combines with J gene TRBJ1-1; no reliable D call. V was pared by 0 bases and J by 7 bases, with 10 bases between. Germline CDR1 SGHRS, CDR2 YFSETQ. The CDR3 runs to 13 residues. Written as DNA, the CDR3 is TGCGCCAGCAGCTTGGTAGGGTCCCATGAAGCTTTCTTT. Translating it yields CASSLVGSHEAFF. The whole variable domain, remainder taken from reference TRBV5-1 and TRBJ1-1, is KAGVTQTPRYLIKTRGQQVTLSCSPISGHRSVSWYQQTPGQGLQFLFEYFSETQRNKGNFPGRFSGRQFSNSRSEMNVSTLELGDSALYLCASSLVGSHEAFFGQGTRLTVV.

The chain employs TRBV20-1 and TRBJ2-6, with D unresolved. Germline CDR1 is DFQATT and CDR2 is SNEGSKA (reference sequence). Trimming removed 5 bases from V and 1 base from J, with 0 bases in between. CDR3 length: 11 amino acids. CDR3 sequence: CSASGANVLTF. For the CDR3, the DNA is TGCAGTGCTTCTGGGGCCAACGTCCTGACTTTC.

This chain connects TRBV14 to TRBJ2-1; 9 nucleotides match TRBD2. Germline V gives CDR1 SGHDN, CDR2 FVKESK. The CDR3 runs 17 residues. V was clipped by 0 bases and J by 9 bases; unmatched bases: 12. The CDR3 DNA reads as TGTGCCAGCAGCCAAGATAGTCAGCGGGAGGCGGGGGGTGAGCAGTTCTTC. Protein: CASSQDSQREAGGEQFF.

This clone has just a few counts. The chain recombines TRBV5-6 with TRBJ1-5; 8 bases match TRBD1. Germline V CDR1 and CDR2: SGHDT, YYEEEE. The CDR3 extends over 13 amino acids. The ends lost 4 bases at V and 6 bases at J; junction bases unmatched: 3. CDR3 sequence: CASSGTGGQPQHF. DNA of the CDR3: TGTGCCAGCAGCGGAACAGGGGGTCAGCCCCAGCATTTT.

The rearrangement uses TRBV30 and TRBJ1-2; TRBD1 aligns across 7 bases. This CDR3 has 12 amino acids. Unmatched junction bases numbered 8, after V lost 5 bases and J lost 8 bases. Germline assignment: CDR1 GTSNPN and CDR2 SVGIG (reference sequence). CDR3 coding DNA: TGTGCCTGGTTGACAGGGTCGTGGGGCTACACCTTC. Protein sequence: CAWLTGSWGYTF.

The chain joins TRBV19 to TRBJ2-7, with 9 positions matching TRBD1. This CDR3 has 15 amino acids. With 3 bases clipped from V and 3 bases from J, the junction kept 6 bases outside the gene matches. From germline, CDR1 is LNHDA and CDR2 SQIVND (reference sequence). The CDR3 DNA is TGTGCCAGTAGTATGGGCGGGACAGGGAACTACGAGCAGTACTTC. It encodes CASSMGGTGNYEQYF.

This chain links TRBV30 with TRBJ1-1, with no clear D. This CDR3 contains 11 residues. Germline V gives CDR1 GTSNPN, CDR2 SVGIG (reference sequence). V was shortened by 3 bases and J by 1 base, with 3 bases between the two germline ends. CDR3 nucleotides: TGTGCCTGGAGGGGGAACACTGAAGCTTTCTTT. This sequence encodes CAWRGNTEAFF.

The chain combines TRBV19 with TRBJ1-1; tentative D call: TRBD1 (5 bases). The germline V and J ends were trimmed by 10 bases and 1 base, with 16 bases remaining between them. CDR3 length: 14 amino acids. CDR1 and CDR2 from the germline V gene are LNHDA and SQIVND (reference sequence). The CDR3 loop reads CATSREGQNTEAFF. CDR3 DNA sequence: TGTGCCACTTCACGGGAGGGGCAGAACACTGAAGCTTTCTTT.

DNA of the CDR3: TGTGCCAGCAGTGATATTACGACTAGCGGGAGTGAGCAGTTCTTC. It codes for CASSDITTSGSEQFF. V and J are TRBV6-1 and TRBJ2-1; TRBD2 matches at 12 bases. CDR3 length equals 15 residues. The trim removed 3 bases at V and 9 bases at J, leaving 6 bases unmatched. Germline CDR1 and CDR2: MNHNS and SASEGT.

The chain recombines TRBV15 with TRBJ1-1, with 7 nucleotides matching TRBD1. Germline loops: CDR1 LNHNV, CDR2 YYDKDF (reference sequence). J lost 10 bases, V lost 5 bases, and 10 bases had no gene match. The CDR3 has 13 residues. The CDR3 DNA reads as TGTGCCACCAGCGCGACAGGACAGGATGGAGCTTTCTTT. Translation gives CATSATGQDGAFF.